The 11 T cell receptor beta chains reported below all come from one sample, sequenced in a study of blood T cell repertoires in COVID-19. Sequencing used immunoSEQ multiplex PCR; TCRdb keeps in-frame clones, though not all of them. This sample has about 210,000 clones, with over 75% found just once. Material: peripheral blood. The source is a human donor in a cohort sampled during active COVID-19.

The CDR3 loop reads CASSRTGRDEKLFF. The DNA for the CDR3 is TGTGCCAGCAGCCGGACAGGGCGAGATGAAAAACTGTTTTTT. V and J are TRBV7-6 and TRBJ1-4, with 8 bases that match TRBD1. The germline V gene encodes CDR1 SGHVS and CDR2 FNYEAQ. Unmatched junction bases numbered 5, after V lost 5 bases and J lost 6 bases. The CDR3 is made up of 14 amino acids.

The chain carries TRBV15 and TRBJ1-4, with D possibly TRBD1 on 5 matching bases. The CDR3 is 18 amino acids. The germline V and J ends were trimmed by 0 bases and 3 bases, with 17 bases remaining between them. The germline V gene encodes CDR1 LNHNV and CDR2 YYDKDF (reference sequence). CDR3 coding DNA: TGTGCCACCAGCAGAGATCAGCCAGGGAAGGCAGCTAATGAAAAACTGTTTTTT. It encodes CATSRDQPGKAANEKLFF.

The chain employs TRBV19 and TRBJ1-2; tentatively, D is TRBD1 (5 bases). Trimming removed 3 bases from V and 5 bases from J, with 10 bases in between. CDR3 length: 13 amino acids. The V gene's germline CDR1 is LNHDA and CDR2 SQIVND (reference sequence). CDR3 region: CASSINQGYGYTF. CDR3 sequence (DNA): TGTGCCAGTAGTATCAACCAGGGATATGGCTACACCTTC. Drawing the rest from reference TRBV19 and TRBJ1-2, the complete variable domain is DGGITQSPKYLFRKEGQNVTLSCEQNLNHDAMYWYRQDPGQGLRLIYYSQIVNDFQKGDIAEGYSVSREKKESFPLTVTSAQKNPTAFYLCASSINQGYGYTFGSGTRLTVV.

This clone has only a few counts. DNA for the CDR3: TGCAGTGCTAGTTGGGCGGACAGACGAAACACTGAAGCTTTCTTT. Residues: CSASWADRRNTEAFF. The chain joins TRBV20-1 to TRBJ1-1, with D perhaps TRBD1 (6 bases). V was pared by 3 bases and J by 2 bases, with 16 bases between. Germline-derived CDR1 and CDR2 are DFQATT and SNEGSKA (reference sequence). There are 15 residues in the CDR3.

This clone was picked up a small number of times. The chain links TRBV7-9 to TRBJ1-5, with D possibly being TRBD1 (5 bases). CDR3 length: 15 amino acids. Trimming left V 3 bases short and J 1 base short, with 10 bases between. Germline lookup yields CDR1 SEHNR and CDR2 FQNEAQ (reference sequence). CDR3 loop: CASSFGAGSNQPQHF. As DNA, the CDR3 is TGTGCCAGCAGCTTCGGGGCGGGAAGCAATCAGCCCCAGCATTTT.

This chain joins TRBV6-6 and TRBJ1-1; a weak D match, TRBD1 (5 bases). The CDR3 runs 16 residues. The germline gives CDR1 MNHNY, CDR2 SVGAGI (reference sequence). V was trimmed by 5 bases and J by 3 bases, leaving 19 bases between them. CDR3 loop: CASSPPPISGDTEAFF. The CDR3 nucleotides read TGTGCCAGCAGTCCACCCCCAATTTCGGGGGACACTGAAGCTTTCTTT.

In DNA, the CDR3 is TGTGCCAGCTCACTCAGGGCGGGCGGCGGGATCAGCAATCAGCCCCAGCATTTT. This gives the protein CASSLRAGGGISNQPQHF. V is TRBV18 and J is TRBJ1-5, with a possible D match to TRBD1 (5 bases). CDR1 and CDR2 (germline): KGHSH, LQKENI. The CDR3 is 18 amino acids. The germline V and J ends were trimmed by 4 bases and 1 base, with 20 bases remaining between them. Full variable domain (remainder filled in from reference TRBV18 and TRBJ1-5): NAGVMQNPRHLVRRRGQEARLRCSPMKGHSHVYWYRQLPEEGLKFMVYLQKENIIDESGMPKERFSAEFPKEGPSILRIQQVVRGDSAAYFCASSLRAGGGISNQPQHFGDGTRLSIL.

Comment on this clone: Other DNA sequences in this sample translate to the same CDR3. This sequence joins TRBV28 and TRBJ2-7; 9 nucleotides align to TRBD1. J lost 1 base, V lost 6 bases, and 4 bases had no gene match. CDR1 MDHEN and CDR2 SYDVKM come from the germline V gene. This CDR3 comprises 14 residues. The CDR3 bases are TGTGCCAGCAGGGGGACAGGGAATTCCTACGAGCAGTACTTC. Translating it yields CASRGTGNSYEQYF.

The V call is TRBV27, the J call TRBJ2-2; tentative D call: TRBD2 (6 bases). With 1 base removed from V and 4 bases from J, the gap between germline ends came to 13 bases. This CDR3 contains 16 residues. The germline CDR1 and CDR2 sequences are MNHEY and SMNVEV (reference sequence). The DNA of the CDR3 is TGTGCCAGCAGTTTATGGCGGGGAGAGGGCACCGGGGAGCTGTTTTTT. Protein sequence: CASSLWRGEGTGELFF.

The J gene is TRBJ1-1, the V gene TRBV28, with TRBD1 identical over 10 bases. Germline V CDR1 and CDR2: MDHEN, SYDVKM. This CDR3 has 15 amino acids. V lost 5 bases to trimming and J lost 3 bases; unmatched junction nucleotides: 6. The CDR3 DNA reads TGTGCCAGCAGTCTCTGGACAGGGGGGGACACTGAAGCTTTCTTT. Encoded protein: CASSLWTGGDTEAFF.

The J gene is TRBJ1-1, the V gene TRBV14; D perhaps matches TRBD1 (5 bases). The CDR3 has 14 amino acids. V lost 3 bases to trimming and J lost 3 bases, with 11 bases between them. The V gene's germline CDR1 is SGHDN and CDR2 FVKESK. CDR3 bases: TGTGCCAGCAGCCAGTGGGGGGAGGACACTGAAGCTTTCTTT. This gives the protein CASSQWGEDTEAFF. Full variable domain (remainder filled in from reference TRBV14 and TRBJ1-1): EAGVTQFPSHSVIEKGQTVTLRCDPISGHDNLYWYRRVMGKEIKFLLHFVKESKQDESGMPNNRFLAERTGGTYSTLKVQPAELEDSGVYFCASSQWGEDTEAFFGQGTRLTVV.